A selection of T cell receptor beta chains follows, all from one sample in a study of blood T cell repertoires in COVID-19. Data came from immunoSEQ multiplex PCR; TCRdb stores just in-frame clones and leaves some out. The sample includes 55,000 to 80,000 clones, 60% to 75% seen only once; the top ten take roughly 27%. The specimen was peripheral blood. Receptors were obtained from a woman over 75 with acute or convalescent COVID-19. CDR3s include the opening cysteine and the closing phenylalanine or tryptophan.

v_call cdr3_aa
TRBV3-1/TRBV3-2 CASSQVRRGQETQYF
TRBV7-2 CASSLGGTTGNTIYF
TRBV28 CASSSDLKWDRDSWEQYF
TRBV5-1 CASSLAGGVPGTGELFF
TRBV4-3 CASSPIRGRSSIQYF
TRBV5-8 CASSYYLLSDNEQFF
TRBV6-5 CASSYVRGRLCYEQYF
TRBV7-2 CASSGTWGYGYTF
TRBV3-1/TRBV3-2 CASSPLRVSTGELFF
TRBV12-3/TRBV12-4 CASSTPGTGLYF
TRBV5-1 CASSPPGSGANVLTF
TRBV19 CASSIGRREDYGYTF
TRBV10-3 CAIRLGLAGVAGTDTQYF
TRBV7-9 CASSLALAGLSGSYEQYF
TRBV4-2 CASSPWGDPSNQPQHF
TRBV19 CASSVYRGTDTQYF
TRBV7-2 CASSLGSGFSSRSNQPQHF
TRBV5-8 CANRGRYTGELFF
TRBV19 CASSIDRGRRQFF
TRBV28 CASRGQGLGALYEQYF
TRBV12-5 CASGLPGIYEQYF
TRBV6-2/TRBV6-3 CASSSRDFKKPGTGELFF
TRBV15 CATSRGLGQGRTGELFF
TRBV6-5 CASSPAGIRNTEAFF
TRBV30 CAWSGQMNTEAFF
TRBV5-1 CASSWGPAGGAGNTIYF
TRBV5-1 CASSVSGGMRDSPLHF
TRBV19 CASTPGGTYTSPLHF
TRBV10-3 CAISERGSTGQETQYF
TRBV10-3 CAISQLAESATDTQYF